Judged by abundance, the clone carrying this T cell receptor (beta chain) is medium-sized. MiXCR reprocessed the PCR reads for TCRdb. The table lists approximately 13,000 clones, more than 20% of them singletons, with 45% to 65% in the top ten. This sample was included in a study of metastatic and nonmetastatic thyroid tumors. Until they underwent thyroid surgery, no patient had received any treatment. Trimming shortened V by 0 bases and J by 9 bases, and 6 bases separated the two germline ends. This CDR3 is built from 13 residues. Germline V CDR1 and CDR2: MNHEY, SVGAGI. The clonotype was recovered from a male donor with papillary thyroid cancer or a benign thyroid nodule (not recorded which). Some clones in this sample may be carry-over from other donors' samples. The rearrangement links TRBV6-5 to TRBJ1-6; D remains unclear. Sequences were obtained from blood. CDR3 in amino acids: CASSYSSGSPLHF. The CDR3 nucleotides read TGTGCCAGCAGTTACTCGTCTGGTTCACCCCTCCACTTT.